The T cell receptor beta chain described here comes from a study of human T cells and chemical hapten exposure (dated by TCRdb to about 2021). With regard to the full study: For sensitization, 2% DPC in acetone was applied to a 2 cm by 2 cm area of upper inner arm skin. Throughout the roughly 25-week study period, patients were also given weekly therapeutic DPC doses on the scalp. Blood for TCR sequencing was provided by twenty-nine alopecia patients at one to four time points (pre-sensitization, 2, 6 and 24 weeks). Blood samples were taken from patients before sensitization (week 0) and at 2, 6 and about 24 weeks after DPC sensitization. In alopecia patients, the study followed how the peripheral blood TCR repertoire changed in vivo over primary and secondary sensitization to diphenylcyclopropenone (DPC), a hapten. Libraries were combined into a pool for sequencing, and differences in TCR yield between samples came mainly from small differences in library volumes within the pool. Patch testing was performed on the upper back with Finn chambers containing 0.01% DPC, and the patch tests were scored after 6 days according to International Contact Dermatitis Research Group standards. The mostly female patient cohort included alopecia areata with under or over 50% scalp involvement, alopecia totalis and alopecia universalis. The research as a whole found: Expanded TCRs formed significantly more large CDR3 similarity clusters than pre-sensitization or healthy control sets, consistent with antigen-driven responses. Because every patient had alopecia, a presumed autoimmune disease, the patients' immune response might differ from that of healthy individuals. The number of PT1 expanded TCRs positively correlated with patch test score, significant at thresholds 8, 16 and 32 but not 4. The number of TCRs above 1 in 1000 frequency did not change with DPC sensitization; there was no evidence of global repertoire structure alterations. After repeated subsampling, changes were observed in the strength of the expansion versus patch-test correlation and in the threshold at which the correlation became significant.

The library was generated by RACE. TCRdb lists the instrument as NextSeq 500. During library preparation, unique molecular identifiers were attached to individual cDNA molecules so that TCRs could be counted in a quantitative, reproducible way. From each blood RNA sample, both TCR alpha and TCR beta chains were sequenced. The source study handled its data this way. Samples had a median of about 96,000 TCRs, with a range from roughly 23,224 to 700,000. The Decombinator software suite was used to annotate the V, J and CDR3 of the TCR reads. For the PS versus PT1 abundance plots, all samples were subsampled to the same number of TCRs (28,000). TCRs were defined as expanded if absent before sensitization and observed at least eight times at the 2-week time point. The public reads were quality trimmed at Q25 with fastp and then assembled into clones with MiXCR by TCRdb, keeping productive beta chains. All rows with the same CDR3 protein become a single entry with the most common DNA and genes. TCRdb's processing, not the authors' own work, is the source of the V and J calls. This sample holds roughly 380,000 distinct CDR3 sequences; about 4.8% were observed only once. Around 2% of the sample is in the top ten clones.

Counted from cysteine to phenylalanine, this CDR3 has 14 amino acids. The CDR3 DNA has 42 bases and is translated from base 1. Taken from the germline V gene, the CDR1 and CDR2 loops are SGDLS and YYNGEE. This sample's time point label indicates: patch test 1, 2 weeks after DPC sensitization. The sample's treatment or condition, from its label and the paper: therapeutic diphenylcyclopropenone sensitization with weekly scalp DPC. At every patch-test visit, the blood draw took place before the patch test was put on. Patients were considered eligible if aged 18 to 70, diagnosed with alopecia and deemed suitable for DPC therapy, and patients were excluded if pregnant. Total RNA was isolated from unfractionated whole blood collected in Tempus Blood RNA tubes. This clonotype was counted between two and nine times. The target of this receptor is not known. Base qualities are missing; no much larger clone stands one base away.

The sample here was whole blood, taken in connection with sensitization to the hapten diphenylcyclopropenone (DPC). This receptor chain uses TRBV9 and TRBJ2-5; 5 matching bases give a weak D call of TRBD2. This receptor was obtained from a woman aged 45 to 65 with alopecia areata. Some clones in this sample may be carry-over from other donors' samples. The DNA reads TGTGCTTCAGATTGGGGAGTCAGGCGGGAGACCCAGTACTTC. The resulting protein is CASDWGVRRETQYF. With all but the CDR3 taken from the reference TRBV9 and TRBJ2-5 genes, the full variable domain is: DSGVTQTPKHLITATGQRVTLRCSPRSGDLSVYWYQQSLDQGLQFLIQYYNGEERAKGNILERFSAQQFPDLHSELNLSSLELGDSALYFCASDWGVRRETQYFGPGTRLLVL.